This passage covers 23 T cell receptor beta chains from one sample sequenced in a study of Graves' ophthalmopathy and Graves' hyperthyroidism (dated by TCRdb to the late 2010s). Sequenced on an Illumina HiSeq 2000. TCR beta CDR3 regions were amplified from RNA transcripts for repertoire sequencing. HTBI primers and the Qiagen OneStep RT-PCR kit were used in a first-round RT-PCR, which was followed by a second-round multiplex PCR, size selection and purification. TCRdb reprocessing: public reads trimmed at Q25 with fastp, clones called with MiXCR, in-frame beta chains kept. For every CDR3 protein sequence, its rows merge into one entry that carries the most common genes and DNA. The sample table shows some 520,000 distinct CDR3 sequences, and approximately 15% are seen once. 8% to 10% of the sample is in the top ten clones. Sample: blood. The receptors derive from a woman aged 30 to 39 with Graves' ophthalmopathy. Donor details come from another sample of the same person, matched by shared clones.

Regarding this clonotype: This CDR3 fails to terminate in the conserved phenylalanine or tryptophan, so it likely reflects a read error. Because the CDR3's place on the DNA is in doubt, the DNA is left out and the CDR3 is given as listed by TCRdb. The genes are TRBV28 and TRBJ1-1. Germline values: CDR1 MDHEN, CDR2 SYDVKM. The CDR3 comprises 15 residues, both ends counted. CDR3 protein: CASSLSRMVNTEACL.

This clonotype turned up a few times. The V and J genes are TRBV29-1 and TRBJ2-5; D uncertain. The CDR3 runs 14 residues. The ends were cut back, 5 bases at V and 1 base at J, with 14 bases in the middle. From germline, CDR1 is SQVTM and CDR2 ANQGSEA. For the CDR3, the DNA is TGCAGCGTTATTACCTTAGTACTCCAAGAGACCCAGTACTTC. It encodes CSVITLVLQETQYF.

V usage is TRBV28 and J usage is TRBJ1-6; TRBD1 aligns across 8 bases. Trimming removed 5 bases from V and 3 bases from J; junction bases left unmatched: 12. CDR3 size: 18 residues. CDR1 MDHEN and CDR2 SYDVKM come from the germline V gene. The CDR3 DNA reads as TGTGCCAGCAGTCCGGGGACAGGTCATGCGAGCTATAATTCACCCCTCCACTTT. Residues: CASSPGTGHASYNSPLHF.

The genes are TRBV7-2 and TRBJ2-7, with 9 bases matching TRBD2. Trimming removed 4 bases from V and 7 bases from J; junction bases left unmatched: 11. The CDR3 loop spans 15 amino acids. Germline V lookup: CDR1 SGHTA, CDR2 FQGNSA. The chain's CDR3 is CASSSYSSGVGEQYF. The CDR3 bases are TGTGCCAGCAGCTCCTACTCTAGCGGGGTCGGGGAGCAGTACTTC.

There are many counts of this clonotype. The V call is TRBV6-1, the J call TRBJ2-7; D gene unclear. This CDR3 has 16 amino acids. In germline, CDR1 is MNHNS, CDR2 SASEGT. Trimming took 3 bases from V and 6 from J, leaving 21 bases between them. Here the CDR3 reads CASSEAEPPLTSEQYF. DNA of the CDR3: TGTGCCAGCAGTGAGGCCGAACCCCCCCTCACGAGCGAGCAGTACTTC.

This clonotype has at least ten counts. This chain uses TRBV12-3 or TRBV12-4 with TRBJ2-7; a possible D gene is TRBD1 (6 bases). Trimming pared 2 bases from V and 0 bases from J, leaving 11 bases between. The CDR3 has 15 amino acids. CDR3 amino acids: CASSLIVDSSYEQYF. The DNA of the CDR3 is TGTGCCAGCAGTTTAATCGTGGACAGCTCCTACGAGCAGTACTTC.

This clonotype was recorded at least ten times. The gene calls are TRBV20-1 and TRBJ2-7; the D gene is possibly TRBD2 (6 bases). Germline CDR1 DFQATT, CDR2 SNEGSKA (reference sequence). The CDR3 has 12 residues. Trimming pared 3 bases from V and 4 bases from J, leaving 10 bases between. The CDR3 region is CSARWGEYEQYF. The CDR3 DNA follows: TGCAGTGCTAGGTGGGGGGAATACGAGCAGTACTTC.

This clonotype was counted ten times or more. V is TRBV11-2 and J is TRBJ1-1; D possibly corresponds to TRBD1 (6 bases). The length of the CDR3 is 14 residues. The V end lost 1 base, the J end lost 5 bases, and 11 bases lay between the germline ends. Germline CDR1 and CDR2: SGHAT and FQNNGV. CDR3 sequence (DNA): TGTGCCAGCAGCTTAGCAGGGGCTGGGACTGAAGCTTTCTTT. Its translation: CASSLAGAGTEAFF. Full variable domain (missing parts from reference TRBV11-2 and TRBJ1-1): EAGVAQSPRYKIIEKRQSVAFWCNPISGHATLYWYQQILGQGPKLLIQFQNNGVVDDSQLPKDRFSAERLKGVDSTLKIQPAKLEDSAVYLCASSLAGAGTEAFFGQGTRLTVV.

The chain joins TRBV18 to TRBJ1-5, with 8 nucleotides matching TRBD1. Germline values: CDR1 KGHSH, CDR2 LQKENI. J gave up 5 bases and V 5 bases, and 8 bases lay outside the gene matches. The length of the CDR3 is 15 residues. The CDR3 DNA follows: TGTGCCAGCTCAACCGGGACAGGAGATTATCAGCCCCAGCATTTT. Its translation: CASSTGTGDYQPQHF.

This clonotype came up a few times. The rearrangement joins TRBV25-1 to TRBJ1-3, with D hard to call. Germline CDR1 MGHDK, CDR2 SYGVNS. The CDR3 totals 15 residues. Trimming left V 3 bases short and J 0 bases short, with 9 bases between. As DNA, the CDR3 is TGTGCCAGCAGTGAGGGCCCCAACTCTGGAAACACCATATATTTT. The encoded protein is CASSEGPNSGNTIYF.

This clonotype was seen ten or more times. The V and J genes are TRBV11-2 and TRBJ2-7; 9 bases are shared with TRBD1. CDR1 is SGHAT and CDR2 is FQNNGV in the germline V gene. Trimming at V came to 4 bases and at J to 0 bases, leaving 10 bases not matched to a gene. The CDR3 length is 17 residues. The CDR3 nucleotides read TGTGCCAGCAGCTCCCATACCGGGACAGGGAGCTCCTACGAGCAGTACTTC. Translation gives CASSSHTGTGSSYEQYF.

This clonotype was observed at least ten times. The rearrangement joins TRBV6-1 to TRBJ2-7, with D possibly matching TRBD2 (6 bases). Between the trimmed V and J ends, which lost 2 bases and 0 bases, there was a span of 11 bases. Germline CDR1 reads MNHNS; CDR2 reads SASEGT. This CDR3 has 15 amino acids. CDR3 in DNA: TGTGCCAGCAGTGAAACCGGGACTGGCTCCTACGAGCAGTACTTC. Translation gives CASSETGTGSYEQYF.

This clonotype was picked up many times. The chain couples TRBV6-5 to TRBJ1-1; tentatively, D is TRBD1 (6 bases). The length of the CDR3 is 15 residues. The germline V and J ends were trimmed by 6 bases and 1 base, with 15 bases remaining between them. Per the germline V gene, CDR1 is MNHEY and CDR2 is SVGAGI. The CDR3 DNA reads TGTGCCAGCAGCCGGGGGGCGCGGACGAACACTGAAGCTTTCTTT. Its translation: CASSRGARTNTEAFF.

This clonotype was seen at least ten times. The J gene is TRBJ2-5, the V gene TRBV6-2 or TRBV6-3, with a tentative D call TRBD1 (5 bases). Trimming took off 7 bases at V and 4 bases at J, with 10 bases between the two ends. Germline lookup yields CDR1 MNHEY and CDR2 SVGEGT. There are 12 residues in the CDR3. CDR3 DNA: TGTGCCAGCAAAGTAACAGGAGAGACCCAGTACTTC. It codes for CASKVTGETQYF.

This clonotype was seen at least ten times. V gene TRBV12-3 or TRBV12-4 combines with J gene TRBJ1-5; 7 bases are shared with TRBD1. The CDR3 covers 14 residues. V gave up 9 bases and J gave up 3 bases; unmatched junction bases: 8. The CDR3 sequence: CASGRTGTNQPQHF. CDR3 nucleotide sequence: TGTGCCAGTGGGCGGACAGGCACCAATCAGCCCCAGCATTTT.

This clonotype was seen many times. V and J are TRBV20-1 and TRBJ2-5; possibly TRBD2 for D (6 bases). Germline CDR1 is DFQATT and CDR2 is SNEGSKA (reference sequence). V lost 6 bases to trimming and J lost 5 bases, with 13 bases between them. The CDR3 sequence is 12 residues long. CDR3 DNA: TGCAGTGCAAGGGACTTGGGGGAGACCCAGTACTTC. Translating gives CSARDLGETQYF.

The rearrangement uses TRBV12-3 or TRBV12-4 and TRBJ2-5; 8 bases agree with TRBD2. With 4 bases clipped from V and 1 base from J, the junction kept 5 bases outside the gene matches. This CDR3 is 15 amino acids long. This chain's CDR3 is CASSSLAGIQETQYF. In DNA form, the CDR3 reads TGTGCCAGCAGTTCCTTAGCGGGGATCCAAGAGACCCAGTACTTC.

This clonotype was seen at least ten times. The gene calls are TRBV12-3 or TRBV12-4 and TRBJ2-5; D ambiguous. The DNA end favors TRBJ2-4, so the J call may be wrong. The CDR3 length is 13 residues. CDR3 DNA sequence: TGTGCCAGCAGCCCTGGAGTCGAGGACATTCAGTACTTC. Its translation is CASSPGVEDIQYF.

In its sample, this clonotype was seen many times. The J gene is TRBJ2-7, the V gene TRBV3-1, with 13 bases aligning to TRBD2. The CDR3 runs 15 residues. The V gene end was trimmed by 5 bases and the J gene end by 6 bases; junction bases not matched to a gene: 7. Germline V CDR1 and CDR2: LGHDT, YNNKEL (reference sequence). The CDR3 coding sequence is TGTGCCAGCAGCACCGGACTAGCGGGAGCCCGCGAGCAGTACTTC. Its translation: CASSTGLAGAREQYF.

This clonotype was counted many times. The V call is TRBV11-1, the J call TRBJ2-7, with D possibly TRBD2 on 7 matching bases. Germline CDR1 is SGHAT and CDR2 is FQDESV (reference sequence). V shed 5 bases and J shed 1 base, with 21 bases lying between them. The CDR3 is 17 amino acids. The DNA for the CDR3 is TGTGCCAGCAGCCCGGCCCGGGGGGCAGGGTCATCCTACGAGCAGTACTTC. This codes for CASSPARGAGSSYEQYF.

This clonotype was observed at least ten times. The chain is built from TRBV28 and TRBJ2-7; tentatively, D is TRBD2 (6 bases). Germline V gene data show CDR1 as MDHEN and CDR2 as SYDVKM. The V and J ends lost 6 bases and 0 bases respectively, with 12 bases between them. This CDR3 has 14 amino acids. In nucleotides, the CDR3 is TGTGCCAGCAGGGATGCGGGAAACTCCTACGAGCAGTACTTC. Protein sequence: CASRDAGNSYEQYF. Variable domain in full (rest from reference TRBV28 and TRBJ2-7): DVKVTQSSRYLVKRTGEKVFLECVQDMDHENMFWYRQDPGLGLRLIYFSYDVKMKEKGDIPEGYSVSREKKERFSLILESASTNQTSMYLCASRDAGNSYEQYFGPGTRLTVT.

This chain links TRBV2 with TRBJ1-1; D is ambiguous. The CDR3 has 15 residues. Trimming removed 3 bases from V and 0 bases from J, with 11 bases in between. CDR1 and CDR2 (germline): SNHLY, FYNNEI. The CDR3 nucleotides are TGTGCCAGCAGTGACGAGGCACCCATGAACACTGAAGCTTTCTTT. Amino acids: CASSDEAPMNTEAFF. The whole variable domain, filled in from reference TRBV2 and TRBJ1-1, reads EPEVTQTPSHQVTQMGQEVILRCVPISNHLYFYWYRQILGQKVEFLVSFYNNEISEKSEIFDDQFSVERPDGSNFTLKIRSTKLEDSAMYFCASSDEAPMNTEAFFGQGTRLTVV.

This clonotype was seen ten or more times. The chain joins TRBV30 to TRBJ1-2, with 10 bases that match TRBD1. Germline CDR1 is GTSNPN and CDR2 is SVGIG (reference sequence). With 2 bases clipped from V and 8 bases from J, the junction kept 8 bases outside the gene matches. The CDR3 is made up of 14 amino acids. CDR3 in DNA: TGTGCCTGGAGTCCCAAGGACAGGGGGAAAGGCTACACCTTC. Translation: CAWSPKDRGKGYTF.